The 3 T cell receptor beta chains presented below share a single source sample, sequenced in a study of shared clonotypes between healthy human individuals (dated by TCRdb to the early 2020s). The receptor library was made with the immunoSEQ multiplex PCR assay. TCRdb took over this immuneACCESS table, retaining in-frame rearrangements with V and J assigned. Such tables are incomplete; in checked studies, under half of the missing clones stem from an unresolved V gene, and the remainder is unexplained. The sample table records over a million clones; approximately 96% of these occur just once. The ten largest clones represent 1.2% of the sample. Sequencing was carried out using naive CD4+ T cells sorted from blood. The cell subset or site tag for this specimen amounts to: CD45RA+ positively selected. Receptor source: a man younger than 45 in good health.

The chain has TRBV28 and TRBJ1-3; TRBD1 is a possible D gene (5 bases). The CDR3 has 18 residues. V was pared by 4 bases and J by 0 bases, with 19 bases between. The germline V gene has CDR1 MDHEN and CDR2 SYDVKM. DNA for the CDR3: TGTGCCAGCAGTTCCCCCCACTTAGGGACTCCCTCTGGAAACACCATATATTTT. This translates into CASSSPHLGTPSGNTIYF.

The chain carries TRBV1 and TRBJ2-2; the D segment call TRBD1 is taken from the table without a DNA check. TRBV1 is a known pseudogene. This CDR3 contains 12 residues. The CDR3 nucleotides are TGCACCCTGGACAGGAACACCGGGGAGCTGTTTTTT. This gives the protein CTLDRNTGELFF.

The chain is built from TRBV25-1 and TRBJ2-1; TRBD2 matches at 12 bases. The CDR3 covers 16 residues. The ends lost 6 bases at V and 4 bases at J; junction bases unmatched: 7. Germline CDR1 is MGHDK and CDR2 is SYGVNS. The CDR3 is CASRRTSGIGYNEQFF. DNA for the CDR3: TGTGCCAGCAGGAGGACTAGCGGGATCGGGTACAATGAGCAGTTCTTC.